This T cell receptor (beta chain) was retrieved from a study of blood T cell repertoires in COVID-19. Looking at the study overall: Samples of COVID-19 (acute and convalescent) were obtained from the United States, Italy and Spain. In each case, the material was cDNA or gDNA derived from T cells, B-cell-depleted T cells, or PBMCs.

Cohort 3 recovered donors had two negative PCRs, clearance, or symptom resolution. Germline assignment: CDR1 SGHVS and CDR2 FQNEAQ. This CDR3 has 14 residues. The V segment lost 10 bases and the J segment 3 bases; nucleotides outside the gene matches: 7. Here immunoSEQ multiplex PCR was the method, and the copy in TCRdb shows in-frame clones only, minus some. The sample includes 200,000 to 250,000 clones, 75% to 90% of them seen just once. The sequence came from a woman in her 30s who had recovered from COVID-19. The rearrangement joins TRBV7-8 to TRBJ2-7; 12 positions match TRBD2. Sequenced sample: PBMCs or T cells enriched from blood (not recorded which). The CDR3 protein is CATLGLAGSYEQYF. The CDR3 nucleotides are TGTGCCACCCTAGGACTAGCGGGAAGCTACGAGCAGTACTTC. Using reference TRBV7-8 and TRBJ2-7 for the parts outside the CDR3, the full variable domain is GAGVSQSPRYKVAKRGQDVALRCDPISGHVSLFWYQQALGQGPEFLTYFQNEAQLDKSGLPSDRFFAERPEGSVSTLKIQRTQQEDSAVYLCATLGLAGSYEQYFGPGTRLTVT.